The 12 T cell receptor beta chains reported below all come from one sample, sequenced in a study of T-cell memory formation after mild COVID-19. TCRdb called the 5' RACE reads again in MiXCR, with one record for every CDR3 protein. The sample shows about half a million distinct CDR3 sequences, around a sixth of them seen only once. The sample comprised PBMCs or a T cell subset sorted from them (not recorded which). All receptors derive from an adult woman who had mild COVID-19 (a few samples of this study predate the infection). Cell type and time point are not known.

This chain links TRBV30 with TRBJ2-2; no firm D call. Germline loops: CDR1 GTSNPN, CDR2 SVGIG (reference sequence). The CDR3 has 10 residues. Trimming stripped 3 bases from V and 7 bases from J, with 3 bases between. The DNA of the CDR3 is TGTGCCTGGAGGGGCGGGGAGCTGTTTTTT. Amino acid sequence: CAWRGGELFF.

This clonotype showed up just a few times. This chain connects TRBV9 to TRBJ2-7, with 7 bases fitting TRBD1. The CDR3 consists of 15 residues. Trimming removed 0 bases from V and 7 bases from J; junction bases left unmatched: 10. Per the germline V gene, CDR1 is SGDLS and CDR2 is YYNGEE. CDR3 region: CASSVGGRGGTEQYF. CDR3 nucleotides: TGTGCCAGCAGCGTAGGTGGAAGAGGGGGCACGGAGCAGTACTTC.

This clonotype was detected only a few times. The CDR3 DNA reads TGTGCCAGCAGCAAAATCGACCGGGAGGGGAGGATATCCCGTGATCTACTTTGGTGGCATGAGCAGTTCTTC. It specifies CASSKIDREGRISRDLLWWHEQFF. The chain joins TRBV21-1 to TRBJ2-1; TRBD2, as called in the table, went unchecked against the DNA. TRBV21-1 is given as a pseudogene. This CDR3 has 24 residues.

The chain uses TRBV7-9 and TRBJ1-2, with D unclear. The V end lost 4 bases, the J end lost 5 bases, and 8 bases lay between the germline ends. Germline V lookup: CDR1 SEHNR, CDR2 FQNEAQ (reference sequence). The CDR3 runs to 12 residues. This CDR3 reads CASSSNLYGYTF. The CDR3 coding sequence is TGTGCCAGCAGCTCGAACCTATATGGCTACACCTTC.

The rearrangement joins TRBV6-1 to TRBJ1-2, with a weak D call TRBD1 (6 bases). Germline V CDR1 and CDR2: MNHNS, SASEGT. CDR3 length equals 14 residues. Trimming cost V 4 bases and J 1 base, with 10 bases left between them. CDR3 protein: CASSAGTYNYGYTF. CDR3 bases: TGTGCCAGCAGTGCCGGGACATATAACTATGGCTACACCTTC.

This clonotype was detected a few times. The rearrangement uses TRBV12-3 or TRBV12-4 and TRBJ2-1; the match to TRBD2 covers 12 bases. The V and J ends lost 2 bases and 1 base, in that order; junction bases with no gene match: 12. The CDR3 extends over 20 amino acids. CDR3 region: CASSLSASGRALGSYNEQFF. CDR3 nucleotides: TGTGCCAGCAGTTTATCGGCTAGCGGGAGGGCCCTCGGTTCCTACAATGAGCAGTTCTTC.

This clonotype occurred many times. The rearrangement uses TRBV7-2 and TRBJ2-1; 12 positions match TRBD2. The CDR3 has 18 amino acids. V shed 5 bases and J 5 bases; nucleotides not matched to a gene: 13. Germline CDR1 reads SGHTA; CDR2 reads FQGNSA. The chain's CDR3 is CASSRRSLAGGPNNEQFF. For the CDR3, the DNA is TGTGCCAGCAGCCGGAGGTCGCTAGCGGGAGGGCCCAACAATGAGCAGTTCTTC.

This clonotype was observed many times. The rearrangement uses TRBV24-1 and TRBJ2-1; TRBD2 matches 8 bases. After removal of 5 bases from V and 6 bases from J, the junction contained 8 bases not matched to a gene. CDR1 and CDR2 from the germline V gene are KGHDR and SFDVKD. The CDR3 is 15 residues long. In DNA form, the CDR3 reads TGTGCCACCAGTGTCGGGGGGGGGCCGGGCAATGAGCAGTTCTTC. Amino acids: CATSVGGGPGNEQFF.

This clonotype has more than one count but fewer than ten. The chain joins TRBV3-1 to TRBJ2-1; D unclear. The germline gives CDR1 LGHDT, CDR2 YNNKEL (reference sequence). V gave up 1 base and J gave up 5 bases, with 15 bases separating them. The CDR3 is 16 residues long. The CDR3 DNA is TGTGCCAGCAGCCAAGCCCAAACCCCCCCGAACAATGAGCAGTTCTTC. As protein: CASSQAQTPPNNEQFF.

The chain uses TRBV20-1 and TRBJ1-6; tentative D call: TRBD1 (6 bases). In germline, CDR1 is DFQATT, CDR2 SNEGSKA (reference sequence). The CDR3 runs 13 residues. Trimming left V 5 bases short and J 4 bases short, with 9 bases between. DNA of the CDR3: TGCAGTGCTTACGGACAGTATAATTCACCCCTCCACTTT. Translation: CSAYGQYNSPLHF.

Note on this clonotype: As the CDR3 is not closed by the conserved phenylalanine or tryptophan, this likely results from a read error. The V call is TRBV19, the J call TRBJ2-5, with 8 bases aligning to TRBD2. This CDR3 comprises 14 residues. The V segment lost 2 bases and the J segment 5 bases; nucleotides outside the gene matches: 4. Germline CDR1 reads LNHDA; CDR2 reads SQIVND (reference sequence). The CDR3 here is CASSIPTSVETQYL. Here the CDR3 DNA reads TGTGCCAGTAGTATACCGACTAGCGTTGAGACCCAGTACTTA.

Only a few counts were recorded for this clonotype. This sequence joins TRBV6-2 or TRBV6-3 and TRBJ2-7; the D call may be TRBD1 or TRBD2 (6 bases each). V was pared by 6 bases and J by 2 bases, with 11 bases between. The CDR3 totals 13 residues. Germline CDR1 MNHEY, CDR2 SVGEGT. The CDR3 nucleotides read TGTGCCAGCAGATCGGGGGCACCCTACGAGCAGTACTTC. Its protein is CASRSGAPYEQYF.